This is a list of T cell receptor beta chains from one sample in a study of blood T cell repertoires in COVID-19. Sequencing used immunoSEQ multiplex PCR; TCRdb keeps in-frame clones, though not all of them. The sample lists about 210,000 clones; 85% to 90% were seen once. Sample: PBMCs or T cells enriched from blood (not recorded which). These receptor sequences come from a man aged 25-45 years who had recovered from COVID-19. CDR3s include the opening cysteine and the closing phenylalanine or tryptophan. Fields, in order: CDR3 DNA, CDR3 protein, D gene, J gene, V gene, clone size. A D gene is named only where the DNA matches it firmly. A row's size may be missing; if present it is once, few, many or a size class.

CDR3 DNA: TGCAGTGCTAGTAGGCTAGCGGACCCCTACGAGCAGTACTTC
CDR3 protein: CSASRLADPYEQYF
D gene: TRBD2
J gene: TRBJ2-7
V gene: TRBV20-1
clone size: .

CDR3 DNA: TGTGCCAGTAGCCCCGACAGGGTCCGTATATACAATGAGCAGTTCTTC
CDR3 protein: CASSPDRVRIYNEQFF
D gene: TRBD1
J gene: TRBJ2-1
V gene: TRBV19
clone size: .

CDR3 DNA: TGTGCCAGCAGCTCAGCAGCGGGGACCTACGAGCAGTACTTC
CDR3 protein: CASSSAAGTYEQYF
D gene: TRBD2
J gene: TRBJ2-7
V gene: TRBV7-2
clone size: .

CDR3 DNA: TGTGCCAGCAGCCTGACAGGGGCGATGAACACTGAAGCTTTCTTT
CDR3 protein: CASSLTGAMNTEAFF
D gene: TRBD1
J gene: TRBJ1-1
V gene: TRBV7-6
clone size: few

CDR3 DNA: TGTGCCAGTAGTATGCAGGCTTATAGCAATCAGCCCCAGCATTTT
CDR3 protein: CASSMQAYSNQPQHF
D gene: .
J gene: TRBJ1-5
V gene: TRBV19
clone size: once

CDR3 DNA: TGTGCCAGCAGCTTAGGCTCGGGGACATCCTATGGCTACACCTTC
CDR3 protein: CASSLGSGTSYGYTF
D gene: .
J gene: TRBJ1-2
V gene: TRBV7-9
clone size: .

CDR3 DNA: TGTGCCAGCAGAGTAGGACTAGGCGTTTGGGCGACCCAGTACTTC
CDR3 protein: CASRVGLGVWATQYF
D gene: TRBD2
J gene: TRBJ2-5
V gene: TRBV5-5
clone size: .

CDR3 DNA: TGTGCCAGCAGCCCCGGACAGGGGGCCTACGAGCAGTACTTC
CDR3 protein: CASSPGQGAYEQYF
D gene: TRBD1
J gene: TRBJ2-7
V gene: TRBV13
clone size: .

CDR3 DNA: TGCAGTGCTTGGAGGAATGGCTACACCTTC
CDR3 protein: CSAWRNGYTF
D gene: .
J gene: TRBJ1-2
V gene: TRBV20-1
clone size: .

CDR3 DNA: TGCGCCAGCAGCCAAGGACCCACGGGAGGCCTCAGAAGTGAGCAGTTCTTC
CDR3 protein: CASSQGPTGGLRSEQFF
D gene: TRBD2
J gene: TRBJ2-1
V gene: TRBV4-1
clone size: .

CDR3 DNA: TGTGCCAGCAGCTTGACGCCAGCGCTTGGCAACAGGGGGTTGTATTTT
CDR3 protein: CASSLTPALGNRGLYF
D gene: TRBD1
J gene: TRBJ1-3
V gene: TRBV5-4
clone size: once

CDR3 DNA: TGCGCCAGCAGCTTCCAGACAGGTGACAACTATGGCTACACCTTC
CDR3 protein: CASSFQTGDNYGYTF
D gene: .
J gene: TRBJ1-2
V gene: TRBV5-1
clone size: .

CDR3 DNA: TGTGCCAGTACCAGGACAGGGGAGAATCAGCCCCAGCATTTT
CDR3 protein: CASTRTGENQPQHF
D gene: TRBD1
J gene: TRBJ1-5
V gene: TRBV19
clone size: .

CDR3 DNA: TGTGCCAGTAGTATCGGCGGGGGGGACAATGAGCAGTTCTTC
CDR3 protein: CASSIGGGDNEQFF
D gene: TRBD2
J gene: TRBJ2-1
V gene: TRBV19
clone size: .

CDR3 DNA: TGCGCCAGCAGCCAAGACCTAGCGGTGGGGATTGCTGATGAGCAGTTCTTC
CDR3 protein: CASSQDLAVGIADEQFF
D gene: TRBD2
J gene: TRBJ2-1
V gene: TRBV4-3
clone size: once

CDR3 DNA: TGTGCCAGCAGTACCCAACAGGGATCATCGACTGAAGCTTTCTTT
CDR3 protein: CASSTQQGSSTEAFF
D gene: .
J gene: TRBJ1-1
V gene: TRBV25-1
clone size: few

CDR3 DNA: TGCGCCAGCAGCCAAGCCAGGGGATCCCTCAATGAGCAGTTCTTC
CDR3 protein: CASSQARGSLNEQFF
D gene: .
J gene: TRBJ2-1
V gene: TRBV4-3
clone size: .

CDR3 DNA: TGTGCCAGCAGTTACTCACGTTCAGGGCAGTCGAACGAGCAGTACTTC
CDR3 protein: CASSYSRSGQSNEQYF
D gene: .
J gene: TRBJ2-7
V gene: TRBV6-5
clone size: .

CDR3 DNA: TGTGCCAGCAGTTTAATTGGTGCGGGTGAAAAACTGTTTTTT
CDR3 protein: CASSLIGAGEKLFF
D gene: .
J gene: TRBJ1-4
V gene: TRBV27
clone size: .

CDR3 DNA: TGCGCCAGCAGCTCAAGACAGGGTGCTCGAGCTTTCTTT
CDR3 protein: CASSSRQGARAFF
D gene: TRBD1
J gene: TRBJ1-1
V gene: TRBV4-1
clone size: .

CDR3 DNA: TGTGCCAGCAGCTTGGAAGGGGACAGGGGGCTTAGAGGCTACACCTTC
CDR3 protein: CASSLEGDRGLRGYTF
D gene: TRBD1
J gene: TRBJ1-2
V gene: TRBV7-9
clone size: .

CDR3 DNA: TGCGCCAGCAGCTCAACAGGGAACCACTACGAGCAGTACTTC
CDR3 protein: CASSSTGNHYEQYF
D gene: .
J gene: TRBJ2-7
V gene: TRBV4-1
clone size: few

CDR3 DNA: TGTGCCAGCAGTTTAGTCTCCTCCTACGAGCAGTACTTC
CDR3 protein: CASSLVSSYEQYF
D gene: .
J gene: TRBJ2-7
V gene: TRBV27
clone size: .

CDR3 DNA: TGTGCCAGCAGTAAACAGGGGGCAAACACTGAAGCTTTCTTT
CDR3 protein: CASSKQGANTEAFF
D gene: TRBD1
J gene: TRBJ1-1
V gene: TRBV6-5
clone size: .

CDR3 DNA: TGCGCCAGCAGCTTCCTCTACCGAAACACTGAAGCTTTCTTT
CDR3 protein: CASSFLYRNTEAFF
D gene: .
J gene: TRBJ1-1
V gene: TRBV5-1
clone size: .

CDR3 DNA: TGTGCCACCAGCAGCTCCGGGACTAGCGAGTACAATGAGCAGTTCTTC
CDR3 protein: CATSSSGTSEYNEQFF
D gene: TRBD2
J gene: TRBJ2-1
V gene: TRBV15
clone size: once

CDR3 DNA: TGTGCCACCAGTGACCCCGACAGGGGCCGAGCCAAAAACATTCAGTACTTC
CDR3 protein: CATSDPDRGRAKNIQYF
D gene: TRBD1
J gene: TRBJ2-4
V gene: TRBV24-1
clone size: .

CDR3 DNA: TGTGCCAGCAGTTACTCGAGAGGGGAGCTGTTTTTT
CDR3 protein: CASSYSRGELFF
D gene: .
J gene: TRBJ2-2
V gene: TRBV6-5
clone size: few

CDR3 DNA: TGTGCCAGCAGTGAAATGACAGGTGGAAGTGAAAAACTGTTTTTT
CDR3 protein: CASSEMTGGSEKLFF
D gene: .
J gene: TRBJ1-4
V gene: TRBV6-1
clone size: .

CDR3 DNA: TGTGCCAGCAGTGATTTAAAGGGACGGCTAGCGGGGAGCGAGCAGTACTTC
CDR3 protein: CASSDLKGRLAGSEQYF
D gene: TRBD2
J gene: TRBJ2-7
V gene: TRBV6-4
clone size: .

CDR3 DNA: TGTGCCAGCAGGCAACAGGGGGGATTCTCCTACGAGCAGTACTTC
CDR3 protein: CASRQQGGFSYEQYF
D gene: TRBD1
J gene: TRBJ2-7
V gene: TRBV6-5
clone size: .

CDR3 DNA: TGTGCCAGCAGTTCGGCCACTAGCGGGAGGAGGCACGAGCAGTACTTC
CDR3 protein: CASSSATSGRRHEQYF
D gene: TRBD2
J gene: TRBJ2-7
V gene: TRBV6-6
clone size: .

CDR3 DNA: TGCGCCAGCAGCCAAGATCCTAGCGGGGGCAACGAGCAGTACTTC
CDR3 protein: CASSQDPSGGNEQYF
D gene: TRBD2
J gene: TRBJ2-7
V gene: TRBV4-3
clone size: .

CDR3 DNA: TGCGCCAGCAGTGAGACAGCGGGGGGAAGCACAGATACGCAGTATTTT
CDR3 protein: CASSETAGGSTDTQYF
D gene: TRBD2
J gene: TRBJ2-3
V gene: TRBV10-1
clone size: .

CDR3 DNA: TGTGCCAGCAGCCCTCTCGGGGGGAGCAACGATAAGGGCACAGATACGCAGTATTTT
CDR3 protein: CASSPLGGSNDKGTDTQYF
D gene: TRBD2
J gene: TRBJ2-3
V gene: TRBV9
clone size: once

CDR3 DNA: TGTGCCAGCAGCTTAGGGACTAGCGGCTCCTACGAGCAGTACTTC
CDR3 protein: CASSLGTSGSYEQYF
D gene: TRBD2
J gene: TRBJ2-7
V gene: TRBV7-9
clone size: .

CDR3 DNA: TGTGCCAGCAGCCCGACAGGGGGTCTCTATAATTCACCCCTCCACTTT
CDR3 protein: CASSPTGGLYNSPLHF
D gene: TRBD1
J gene: TRBJ1-6
V gene: TRBV4-2
clone size: .

CDR3 DNA: TGTGCCTGGGAAAGGGGACTAGCGGGAGATGGCGGTGAGACCCAGTACTTC
CDR3 protein: CAWERGLAGDGGETQYF
D gene: TRBD2
J gene: TRBJ2-5
V gene: TRBV30
clone size: .

CDR3 DNA: TGTGCCAGCAGCGTTGCCGAGGGACTAGCGGGAGTGGGAGAGACCCAGTACTTC
CDR3 protein: CASSVAEGLAGVGETQYF
D gene: TRBD2
J gene: TRBJ2-5
V gene: TRBV9
clone size: .

CDR3 DNA: TGTGCCAGCAGTTTATTAAGAGACGAGCAGTACTTC
CDR3 protein: CASSLLRDEQYF
D gene: .
J gene: TRBJ2-7
V gene: TRBV27
clone size: .

CDR3 DNA: TGTGCCTGGAGTCCGGGGGAGAACACTGAAGCTTTCTTT
CDR3 protein: CAWSPGENTEAFF
D gene: .
J gene: TRBJ1-1
V gene: TRBV30
clone size: .

CDR3 DNA: TGTGCCAGCAGCTTAGTGGGGGTCGGACAGGGAGGACAAGAGACCCAGTACTTC
CDR3 protein: CASSLVGVGQGGQETQYF
D gene: TRBD1
J gene: TRBJ2-5
V gene: TRBV7-8
clone size: .

CDR3 DNA: TGCGCCAGCAGCTTGGCAGAAGAGACCCAGTACTTC
CDR3 protein: CASSLAEETQYF
D gene: .
J gene: TRBJ2-5
V gene: TRBV5-1
clone size: .

CDR3 DNA: TGTGCCAGCAGTATAGGCAGGGTTAGGACTGAAGCTTTCTTT
CDR3 protein: CASSIGRVRTEAFF
D gene: .
J gene: TRBJ1-1
V gene: TRBV2
clone size: .

CDR3 DNA: TGTGCCAGTAGCCGAGACAGCTCCGATAATTCACCCCTCCACTTT
CDR3 protein: CASSRDSSDNSPLHF
D gene: .
J gene: TRBJ1-6
V gene: TRBV19
clone size: .

CDR3 DNA: TGTGCCAGCAGCCAACAAGCTGGAAACACCATATATTTT
CDR3 protein: CASSQQAGNTIYF
D gene: .
J gene: TRBJ1-3
V gene: TRBV7-9
clone size: once

CDR3 DNA: TGCGCCAGCAGCCTGGGACATGGGGATGAAAAACTGTTTTTT
CDR3 protein: CASSLGHGDEKLFF
D gene: .
J gene: TRBJ1-4
V gene: TRBV4-3
clone size: few

CDR3 DNA: TGTGCCAGTAGTCCGCTCAGGACAGGGTCCTACGAGCAGTACTTC
CDR3 protein: CASSPLRTGSYEQYF
D gene: TRBD1
J gene: TRBJ2-7
V gene: TRBV19
clone size: .

CDR3 DNA: TGTGCCAGCAGTGGTGACAGGGGGAACGCTTTCTTT
CDR3 protein: CASSGDRGNAFF
D gene: TRBD1
J gene: TRBJ1-1
V gene: TRBV27
clone size: .

CDR3 DNA: TGTGCCACCAGTGATCGCCGACAGGGTTCAGGCTACACCTTC
CDR3 protein: CATSDRRQGSGYTF
D gene: TRBD1
J gene: TRBJ1-2
V gene: TRBV24-1
clone size: few

CDR3 DNA: TGTGCCAGCAGATCGACAGGGGCCTCTGGAAACACCATATATTTT
CDR3 protein: CASRSTGASGNTIYF
D gene: TRBD1
J gene: TRBJ1-3
V gene: TRBV28
clone size: few

CDR3 DNA: TGTGCCTGGGTAGGGGGCCCGAGCTCCTATAATTCACCCCTCCACTTT
CDR3 protein: CAWVGGPSSYNSPLHF
D gene: TRBD1
J gene: TRBJ1-6
V gene: TRBV30
clone size: .

CDR3 DNA: TGCGCCAGCAGTGGGTGGGGGCAGGGAACTGAAGCTTTCTTT
CDR3 protein: CASSGWGQGTEAFF
D gene: .
J gene: TRBJ1-1
V gene: TRBV10-2
clone size: .

CDR3 DNA: TGTGCCAGCAGTTCCCGACAGGGGGCGAGGATAGAGACCCAGTACTTC
CDR3 protein: CASSSRQGARIETQYF
D gene: TRBD1
J gene: TRBJ2-5
V gene: TRBV6-2/TRBV6-3
clone size: .

CDR3 DNA: TGTGCCACCAGTGATTTACATGGCTCACAGCCCCAGCATTTT
CDR3 protein: CATSDLHGSQPQHF
D gene: .
J gene: TRBJ1-5
V gene: TRBV24-1
clone size: .

CDR3 DNA: TGTGCCAGCAGCGCTAACTGGCAAGAGACCCAGTACTTC
CDR3 protein: CASSANWQETQYF
D gene: .
J gene: TRBJ2-5
V gene: TRBV7-2
clone size: .

CDR3 DNA: TGTGCCACCAGTGTTGGACAGGGGAGGTACAATGAGCAGTTCTTC
CDR3 protein: CATSVGQGRYNEQFF
D gene: TRBD1
J gene: TRBJ2-1
V gene: TRBV24-1
clone size: .

CDR3 DNA: TGTGCCAGCAGCTTAGGAACAGGGGGCATCGAGACCCAGTACTTC
CDR3 protein: CASSLGTGGIETQYF
D gene: TRBD1
J gene: TRBJ2-5
V gene: TRBV13
clone size: .

CDR3 DNA: TGTGCCAGCAGCTCACTTGGGACAGGGGAGACCCAGTACTTC
CDR3 protein: CASSSLGTGETQYF
D gene: TRBD1
J gene: TRBJ2-5
V gene: TRBV7-2
clone size: .

CDR3 DNA: TGTGCCAGCAGCCTCCCCAAGGCAGGGCAGTATTTT
CDR3 protein: CASSLPKAGQYF
D gene: .
J gene: TRBJ2-3
V gene: TRBV6-5
clone size: .